The T cell receptor (beta chain) under discussion was sequenced for a study of shared clonotypes between healthy human individuals. Study overall: Each donor contributed plates that comprised three CD4 naive, three CD4 memory, two CD8 naive and one CD8 memory.

The protocol was immunoSEQ multiplex PCR, while the TCRdb copy is restricted to in-frame clones and leaves out a portion. The table includes 550,000 to 650,000 clones, roughly 95% detected once. Points from the study as a whole: Sample collection involved blood only; tissue repertoires are likely different.

The CDR3 runs 8 residues. In germline, CDR1 is SQVTM, CDR2 ANQGSEA. The germline V and J ends were trimmed by 5 bases and 10 bases, with 5 bases remaining between them. Terminally differentiated effector memory CD45RA+ cells were excluded by CCR7 positive selection of CD45RO-negative cells. Note on this clone: The target antigen is unknown.

Sequenced sample: naive CD8+ T cells sorted from blood. The V call is TRBV29-1, the J call TRBJ1-1; the D is unclear. The sequence derives from a woman aged 25 to 45 in good health. CDR3 sequence: CSVPGAFF. The CDR3 DNA reads TGCAGCGTTCCCGGAGCTTTCTTT.